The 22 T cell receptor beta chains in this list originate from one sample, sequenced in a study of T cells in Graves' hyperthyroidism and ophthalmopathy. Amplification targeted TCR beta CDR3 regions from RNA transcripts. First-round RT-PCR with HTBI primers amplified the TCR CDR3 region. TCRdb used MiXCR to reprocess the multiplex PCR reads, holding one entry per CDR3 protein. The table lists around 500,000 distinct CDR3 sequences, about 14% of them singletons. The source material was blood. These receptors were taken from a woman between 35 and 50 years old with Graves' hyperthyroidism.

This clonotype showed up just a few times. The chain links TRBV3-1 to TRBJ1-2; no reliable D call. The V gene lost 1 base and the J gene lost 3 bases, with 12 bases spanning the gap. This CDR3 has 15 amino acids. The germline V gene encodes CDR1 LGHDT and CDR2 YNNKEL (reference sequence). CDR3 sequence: CASSQGALDYYGYTF. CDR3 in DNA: TGTGCCAGCAGCCAAGGGGCCCTCGATTACTATGGCTACACCTTC.

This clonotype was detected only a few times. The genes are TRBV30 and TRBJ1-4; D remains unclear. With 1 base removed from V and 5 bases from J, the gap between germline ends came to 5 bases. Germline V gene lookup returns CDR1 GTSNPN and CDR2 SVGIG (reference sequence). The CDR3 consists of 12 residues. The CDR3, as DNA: TGTGCCTGGAGTGCCCTGAATGAAAAACTGTTTTTT. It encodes CAWSALNEKLFF.

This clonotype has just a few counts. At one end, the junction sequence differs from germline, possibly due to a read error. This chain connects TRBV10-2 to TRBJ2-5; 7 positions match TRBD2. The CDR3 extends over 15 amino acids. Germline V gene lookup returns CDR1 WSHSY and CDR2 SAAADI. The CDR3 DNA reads TGCGCCAGTAGTGGATGGGCTAGCGGCCAAGAGACCCAGTACTTC. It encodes CASSGWASGQETQYF.

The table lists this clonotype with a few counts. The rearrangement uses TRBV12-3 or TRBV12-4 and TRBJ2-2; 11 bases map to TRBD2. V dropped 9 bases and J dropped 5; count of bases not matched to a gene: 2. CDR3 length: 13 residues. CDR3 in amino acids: CARGLAVTGELFF. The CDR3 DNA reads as TGTGCCAGGGGACTAGCGGTAACCGGGGAGCTGTTTTTT.

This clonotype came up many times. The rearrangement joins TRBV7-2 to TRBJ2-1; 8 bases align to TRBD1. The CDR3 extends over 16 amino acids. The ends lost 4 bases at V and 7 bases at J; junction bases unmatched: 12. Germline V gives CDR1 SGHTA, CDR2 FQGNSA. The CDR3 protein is CASSSDRTGLRNEQFF. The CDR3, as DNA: TGTGCCAGCAGCTCCGACCGGACAGGGCTAAGAAATGAGCAGTTCTTC. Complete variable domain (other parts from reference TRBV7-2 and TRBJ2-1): GAGVSQSPSNKVTEKGKDVELRCDPISGHTALYWYRQSLGQGLEFLIYFQGNSAPDKSGLPSDRFSAERTGGSVSTLTIQRTQQEDSAVYLCASSSDRTGLRNEQFFGPGTRLTVL.

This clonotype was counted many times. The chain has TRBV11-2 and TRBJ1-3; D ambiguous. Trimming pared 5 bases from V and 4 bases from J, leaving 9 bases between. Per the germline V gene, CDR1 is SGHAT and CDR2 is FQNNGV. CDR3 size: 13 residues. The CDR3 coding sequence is TGTGCCAGCAGCCCACCTGCCGGAAACACCATATATTTT. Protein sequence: CASSPPAGNTIYF.

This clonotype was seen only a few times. The CDR3 region is CAISTGQSNQPQHF. CDR3 nucleotides: TGTGCCATCAGTACAGGACAGAGCAATCAGCCCCAGCATTTT. The chain uses TRBV10-3 and TRBJ1-5, with a weak D call TRBD1 (6 bases). Germline CDR1 ENHRY, CDR2 SYGVKD. The CDR3 is made up of 14 amino acids. Deletions cut 5 bases from V and 1 base from J, with 9 bases between.

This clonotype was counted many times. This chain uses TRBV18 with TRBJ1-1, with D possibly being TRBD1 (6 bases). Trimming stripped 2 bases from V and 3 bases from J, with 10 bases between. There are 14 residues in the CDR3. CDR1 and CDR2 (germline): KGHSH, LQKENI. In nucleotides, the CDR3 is TGTGCCAGCTCACCAAACAGGGTGGACACTGAAGCTTTCTTT. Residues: CASSPNRVDTEAFF.

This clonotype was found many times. This CDR3 is CAWGSGTYNEQFF. In DNA, the CDR3 is TGTGCCTGGGGTAGCGGGACCTACAATGAGCAGTTCTTC. The chain joins TRBV30 to TRBJ2-1; the match to TRBD2 covers 8 bases. CDR1 is GTSNPN and CDR2 is SVGIG in the germline V gene (reference sequence). Trimming took 5 bases from V and 2 from J; bases not matched to a gene: 2. CDR3 length: 13 amino acids.

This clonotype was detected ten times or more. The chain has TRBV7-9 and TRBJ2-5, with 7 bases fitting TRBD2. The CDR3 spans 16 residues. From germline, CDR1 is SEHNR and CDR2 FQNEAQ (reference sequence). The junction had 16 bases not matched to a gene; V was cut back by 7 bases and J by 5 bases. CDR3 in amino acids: CASIPLRTSWFETQYF. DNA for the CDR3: TGTGCCAGCATACCATTGAGGACTAGTTGGTTTGAGACCCAGTACTTC.

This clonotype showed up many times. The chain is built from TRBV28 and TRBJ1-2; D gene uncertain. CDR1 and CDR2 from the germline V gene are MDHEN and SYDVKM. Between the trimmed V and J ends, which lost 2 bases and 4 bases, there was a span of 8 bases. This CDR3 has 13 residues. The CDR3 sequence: CASSLGGIYGYTF. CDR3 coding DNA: TGTGCCAGCAGTTTAGGAGGGATCTATGGCTACACCTTC.

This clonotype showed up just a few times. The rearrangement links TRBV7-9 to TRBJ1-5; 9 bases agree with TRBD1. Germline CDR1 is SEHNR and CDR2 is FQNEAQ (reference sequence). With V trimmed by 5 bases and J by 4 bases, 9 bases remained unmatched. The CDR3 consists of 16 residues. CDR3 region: CASSQEQGAPNQPQHF. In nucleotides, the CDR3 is TGTGCCAGCAGCCAAGAACAGGGGGCGCCGAATCAGCCCCAGCATTTT. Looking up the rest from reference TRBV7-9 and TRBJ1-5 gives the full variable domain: DTGVSQNPRHKITKRGQNVTFRCDPISEHNRLYWYRQTLGQGPEFLTYFQNEAQLEKSRLLSDRFSAERPKGSFSTLEIQRTEQGDSAMYLCASSQEQGAPNQPQHFGDGTRLSIL.

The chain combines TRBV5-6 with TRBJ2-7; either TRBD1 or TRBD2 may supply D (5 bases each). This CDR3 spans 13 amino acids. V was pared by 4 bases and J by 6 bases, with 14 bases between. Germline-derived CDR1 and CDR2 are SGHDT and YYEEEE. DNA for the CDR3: TGTGCCAGCAGCCCATGGGACCGGGGCGAGCAGTACTTC. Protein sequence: CASSPWDRGEQYF.

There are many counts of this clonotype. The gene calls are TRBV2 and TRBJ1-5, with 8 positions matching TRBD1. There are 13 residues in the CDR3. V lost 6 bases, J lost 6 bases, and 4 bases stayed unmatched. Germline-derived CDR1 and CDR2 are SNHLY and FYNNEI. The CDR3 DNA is TGTGCCAGCAGGGACAGGGAAGGTCAGCCCCAGCATTTT. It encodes CASRDREGQPQHF.

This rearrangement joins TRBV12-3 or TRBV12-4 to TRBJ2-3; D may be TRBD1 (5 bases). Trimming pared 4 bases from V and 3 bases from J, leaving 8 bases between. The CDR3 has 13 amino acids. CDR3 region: CASSSSGTDTQYF. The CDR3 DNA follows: TGTGCCAGCAGTTCATCAGGGACAGATACGCAGTATTTT.

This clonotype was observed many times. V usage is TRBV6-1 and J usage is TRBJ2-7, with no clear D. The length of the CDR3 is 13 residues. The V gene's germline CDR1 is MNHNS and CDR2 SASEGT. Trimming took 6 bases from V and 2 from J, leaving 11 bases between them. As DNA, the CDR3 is TGTGCCAGCAGGTCACCAGCCACCTACGAGCAGTACTTC. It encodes CASRSPATYEQYF.

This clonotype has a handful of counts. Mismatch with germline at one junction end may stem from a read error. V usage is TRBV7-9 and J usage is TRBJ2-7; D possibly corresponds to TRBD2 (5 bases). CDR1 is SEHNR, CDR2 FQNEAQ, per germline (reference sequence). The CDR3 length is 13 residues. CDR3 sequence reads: CASSLAGPWEQYF. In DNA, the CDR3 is TGTGCCAGCAGCCTAGCCGGACCCTGGGAGCAGTACTTC.

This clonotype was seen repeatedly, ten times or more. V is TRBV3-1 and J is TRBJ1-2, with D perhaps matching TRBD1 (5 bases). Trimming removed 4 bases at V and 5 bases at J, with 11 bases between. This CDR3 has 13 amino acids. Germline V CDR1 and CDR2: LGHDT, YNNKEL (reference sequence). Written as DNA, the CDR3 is TGTGCCAGCAGCCGCGGGACTTTATATGGCTACACCTTC. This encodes CASSRGTLYGYTF.

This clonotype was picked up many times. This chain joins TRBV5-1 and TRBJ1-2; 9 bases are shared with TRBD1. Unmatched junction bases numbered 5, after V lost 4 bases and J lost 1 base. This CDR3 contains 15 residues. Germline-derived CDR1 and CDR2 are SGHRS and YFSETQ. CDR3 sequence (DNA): TGCGCCAGCAGCGCCGGGACAGGGCATAACTATGGCTACACCTTC. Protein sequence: CASSAGTGHNYGYTF.

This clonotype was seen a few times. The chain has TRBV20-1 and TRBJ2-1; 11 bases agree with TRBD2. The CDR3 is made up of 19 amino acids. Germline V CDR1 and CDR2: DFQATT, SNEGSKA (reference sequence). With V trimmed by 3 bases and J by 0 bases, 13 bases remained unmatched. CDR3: CSASSLALAGGYSYNEQFF. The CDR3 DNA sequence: TGCAGTGCTAGTAGTCTGGCCCTAGCGGGAGGTTACTCCTACAATGAGCAGTTCTTC.

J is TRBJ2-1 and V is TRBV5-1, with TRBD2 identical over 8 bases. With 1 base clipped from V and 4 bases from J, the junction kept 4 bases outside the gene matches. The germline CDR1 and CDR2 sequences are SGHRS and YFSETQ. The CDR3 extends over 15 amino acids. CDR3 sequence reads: CASSLSTSEYNEQFF. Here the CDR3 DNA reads TGCGCCAGCAGCTTGTCGACTAGCGAGTACAATGAGCAGTTCTTC.

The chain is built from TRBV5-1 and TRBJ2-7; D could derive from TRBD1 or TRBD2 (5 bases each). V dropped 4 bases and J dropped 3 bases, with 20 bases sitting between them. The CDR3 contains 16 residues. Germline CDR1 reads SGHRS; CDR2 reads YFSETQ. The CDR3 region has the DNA TGCGCCAGCAGCCAAAGGGGACCAGGCTCGGTCTACGAGCAGTACTTC. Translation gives CASSQRGPGSVYEQYF.